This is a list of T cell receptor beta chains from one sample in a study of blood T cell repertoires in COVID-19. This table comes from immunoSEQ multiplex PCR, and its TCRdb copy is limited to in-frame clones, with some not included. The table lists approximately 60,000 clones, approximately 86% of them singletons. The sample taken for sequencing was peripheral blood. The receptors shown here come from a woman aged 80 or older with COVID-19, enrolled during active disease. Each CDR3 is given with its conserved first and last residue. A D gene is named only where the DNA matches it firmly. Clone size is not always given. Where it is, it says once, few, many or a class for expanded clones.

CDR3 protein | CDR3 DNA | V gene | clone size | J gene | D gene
CASAWGSTGIGTDTQYF | TGCGCCAGCGCTTGGGGTTCTACAGGGATAGGCACAGATACGCAGTATTTT | TRBV5-1 | NA | TRBJ2-3 | NA
CASSLGTGKSEQYF | TGCGCCAGCAGCTTAGGGACAGGGAAAAGCGAGCAGTACTTC | TRBV5-1 | once | TRBJ2-7 | TRBD1
CAISKTSAGADTQYF | TGTGCCATCAGCAAGACTTCAGCGGGGGCAGATACGCAGTATTTT | TRBV10-3 | NA | TRBJ2-3 | TRBD2
CASSVGSREETQYF | TGTGCCAGCAGCGTAGGATCGCGGGAGGAGACCCAGTACTTC | TRBV9 | NA | TRBJ2-5 | TRBD2
CASSESRASYNSPLHF | TGTGCCAGCAGTGAATCGCGAGCCTCCTATAATTCACCCCTCCACTTT | TRBV6-1 | NA | TRBJ1-6 | NA
CASSSGSRTDSPSNEQFF | TGTGCCAGCAGCTCTGGTTCCCGTACGGACAGTCCATCCAATGAGCAGTTCTTC | TRBV14 | NA | TRBJ2-1 | NA
CASSLLQGAGGYTF | TGCGCCAGCAGCTTGTTACAGGGAGCTGGTGGCTACACCTTC | TRBV5-1 | NA | TRBJ1-2 | NA
CASRIQGTNTGELFF | TGTGCCAGCAGGATACAGGGGACGAACACCGGGGAGCTGTTTTTT | TRBV2 | NA | TRBJ2-2 | TRBD1
CASGRTSGGDTQYF | TGTGCCAGCGGCCGGACTAGCGGTGGGGATACGCAGTATTTT | TRBV28 | NA | TRBJ2-3 | TRBD2
CASSQGRANQPQHF | TGTGCCAGCAGCCAAGGGAGGGCTAATCAGCCCCAGCATTTT | TRBV4-2 | NA | TRBJ1-5 | NA
CATSGSRVGGYTF | TGTGCCACCAGTGGGAGTAGAGTAGGTGGCTACACCTTC | TRBV6-2/TRBV6-3 | NA | TRBJ1-2 | NA
CASSYGTNYGYTF | TGTGCCAGTAGTTACGGGACTAACTATGGCTACACCTTC | TRBV19 | NA | TRBJ1-2 | NA
CASSQDSEHSYEQYF | TGCGCCAGCAGCCAAGATTCAGAACACTCCTACGAGCAGTACTTC | TRBV4-1 | NA | TRBJ2-7 | NA
CASSRTGGQETQYF | TGCGCCAGCAGCCGGACAGGGGGACAGGAGACCCAGTACTTC | TRBV5-1 | NA | TRBJ2-5 | TRBD1
CAWSLTSTNSPLHF | TGTGCCTGGAGTTTAACATCAACCAATTCACCCCTCCACTTT | TRBV30 | NA | TRBJ1-6 | NA
CASSPTDSSSPEAFF | TGCGCCAGCAGCCCGACGGACTCCAGTTCCCCTGAAGCTTTCTTT | TRBV5-1 | NA | TRBJ1-1 | NA
CATQDRGNTEAFF | TGTGCCACGCAGGACAGGGGGAACACTGAAGCTTTCTTT | TRBV24-1 | NA | TRBJ1-1 | TRBD1
CASRHSSGLQYF | TGTGCCAGCAGGCACTCCTCGGGACTTCAGTACTTC | TRBV6-5 | NA | TRBJ2-5 | NA
CASSLHGLAGYNEQFF | TGTGCCAGCAGCTTACACGGACTAGCGGGGTACAATGAGCAGTTCTTC | TRBV7-9 | medium-sized | TRBJ2-1 | TRBD2
CAWSGGGDYGYTF | TGTGCCTGGAGTGGTGGGGGGGACTATGGCTACACCTTC | TRBV30 | NA | TRBJ1-2 | NA
CAWSPGQPNEKLFF | TGTGCCTGGAGCCCGGGACAGCCTAATGAAAAACTGTTTTTT | TRBV30 | NA | TRBJ1-4 | TRBD1
CASSFQGKWSSGANVLTF | TGTGCCAGCAGCTTTCAGGGGAAGTGGAGCTCTGGGGCCAACGTCCTGACTTTC | TRBV5-6 | NA | TRBJ2-6 | NA
CASSFPSGVDGYGYTF | TGTGCCAGCAGCTTCCCATCAGGGGTGGACGGCTATGGCTACACCTTC | TRBV5-6 | NA | TRBJ1-2 | NA
CASIRGGQTYEQYF | TGTGCCAGCATCCGGGGGGGGCAGACCTACGAGCAGTACTTC | TRBV27 | once | TRBJ2-7 | TRBD2
CASRRTGDNQPQHF | TGTGCCAGCAGACGGACAGGGGACAATCAGCCCCAGCATTTT | TRBV6-5 | NA | TRBJ1-5 | TRBD1
CASSPDRGQNEQFF | TGTGCCAGCAGCCCCGACAGGGGGCAGAATGAGCAGTTCTTC | TRBV3-1/TRBV3-2 | NA | TRBJ2-1 | TRBD1
CAWSHRDGYTF | TGTGCCTGGTCCCACAGGGATGGCTACACCTTC | TRBV30 | NA | TRBJ1-2 | NA
CASGSRGNVNTEAFF | TGTGCCAGCGGGAGCAGGGGGAACGTGAACACTGAAGCTTTCTTT | TRBV7-9 | NA | TRBJ1-1 | TRBD1
CASLGQGNGGQYF | TGTGCCAGCCTGGGACAGGGGAATGGCGGGCAGTACTTC | TRBV2 | NA | TRBJ2-7 | TRBD1
CASSQAQGGMVMNTEAFF | TGCGCCAGCAGCCAAGCCCAGGGGGGCATGGTAATGAACACTGAAGCTTTCTTT | TRBV4-1 | few | TRBJ1-1 | TRBD1
CASSPASGGGKLNTGELFF | TGTGCCAGCTCACCAGCTAGCGGGGGGGGAAAACTGAACACCGGGGAGCTGTTTTTT | TRBV18 | NA | TRBJ2-2 | TRBD2
CSASPSGGSYNEQFF | TGCAGTGCTAGTCCTAGCGGTGGCTCCTACAATGAGCAGTTCTTC | TRBV20-1 | NA | TRBJ2-1 | TRBD2
CASSGQGGNEKLFF | TGTGCCAGCAGCGGGCAGGGGGGAAATGAAAAACTGTTTTTT | TRBV7-9 | NA | TRBJ1-4 | TRBD1
CASSARQGGQETQYF | TGTGCCAGCTCAGCACGACAGGGAGGTCAAGAGACCCAGTACTTC | TRBV18 | NA | TRBJ2-5 | NA
CASSLYGRGSTYEQYF | TGTGCCAGCAGCTTATACGGCAGGGGATCTACCTACGAGCAGTACTTC | TRBV11-2 | NA | TRBJ2-7 | NA
CAISGATGNGYTF | TGTGCCATCAGTGGGGCGACAGGGAACGGCTACACCTTC | TRBV10-3 | NA | TRBJ1-2 | TRBD1